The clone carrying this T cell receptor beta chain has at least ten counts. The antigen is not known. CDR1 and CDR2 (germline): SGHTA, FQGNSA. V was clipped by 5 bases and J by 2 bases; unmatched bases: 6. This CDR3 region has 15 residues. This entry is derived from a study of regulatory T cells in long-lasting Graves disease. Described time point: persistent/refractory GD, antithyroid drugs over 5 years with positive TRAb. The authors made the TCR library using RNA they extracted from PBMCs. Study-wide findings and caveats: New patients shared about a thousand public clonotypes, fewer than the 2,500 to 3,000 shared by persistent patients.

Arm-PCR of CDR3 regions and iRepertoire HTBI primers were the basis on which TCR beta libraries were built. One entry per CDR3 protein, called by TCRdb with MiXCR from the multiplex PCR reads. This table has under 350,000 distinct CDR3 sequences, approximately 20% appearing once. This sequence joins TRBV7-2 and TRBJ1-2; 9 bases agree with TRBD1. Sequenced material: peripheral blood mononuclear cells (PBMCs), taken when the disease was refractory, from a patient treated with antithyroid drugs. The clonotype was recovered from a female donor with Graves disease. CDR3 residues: CASSTSTGGNYGYTF. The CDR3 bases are TGTGCCAGCAGCACCTCGACAGGGGGGAACTATGGCTACACCTTC.